The 8 T cell receptor beta chains given below trace back to one sample, sequenced in a study of shared clonotypes between healthy human individuals. Generated by immunoSEQ multiplex PCR, the TCRdb table keeps only in-frame clones and is missing some. The data hold 2 million or so clones, with about 95% observed a single time. Naive CD8 cells, CD45RO-negative and positively selected for CCR7, excluded terminally differentiated effector memory CD45RA+ cells. Sequences were obtained from naive CD8+ T cells sorted from blood. The source of these receptors is a man between 18 and 35 years old in good health.

The table lists this clone with a count of one. The genes are TRBV29-1 and TRBJ2-5; TRBD2 agrees at 9 bases. Germline lookup yields CDR1 SQVTM and CDR2 ANQGSEA. The CDR3 is 13 residues long. Unmatched junction bases numbered 5, after V lost 4 bases and J lost 5 bases. The CDR3 DNA sequence: TGCAGCGTTGCCCTAGCGGGAACGGAGACCCAGTACTTC. Translating gives CSVALAGTETQYF.

DNA of the CDR3: TGCGCCAGCAGCCAGAGGGGGACAGGGGGCCGTCGGAATGGCTACACCTTC. Protein product: CASSQRGTGGRRNGYTF. V gene TRBV4-1 combines with J gene TRBJ1-2; 12 bases are a match to TRBD1. Germline-derived CDR1 and CDR2 are MGHRA and YSYEKL. The CDR3 has 17 amino acids. The ends lost 3 bases at V and 6 bases at J; junction bases unmatched: 11.

The rearrangement links TRBV19 to TRBJ2-1; 8 nucleotides line up with TRBD2. Germline CDR1 is LNHDA and CDR2 is SQIVND (reference sequence). Trimming took 3 bases from V and 5 from J; bases not matched to a gene: 3. The CDR3 runs to 14 residues. The CDR3 bases are TGTGCCAGTAGTATCAGCGGGAGCGACAATGAGCAGTTCTTC. This codes for CASSISGSDNEQFF.

On this clone: Other DNA sequences from this sample encode an identical CDR3 as well. V and J are TRBV9 and TRBJ2-5; 10 nucleotides line up with TRBD2. The germline V gene has CDR1 SGDLS and CDR2 YYNGEE. The J segment lost 2 bases and the V segment lost 3 bases, leaving 4 bases of the junction unmatched. This CDR3 region has 15 residues. The CDR3: CASSAASGGQETQYF. The CDR3 DNA is TGTGCCAGCAGCGCGGCTAGCGGGGGACAAGAGACCCAGTACTTC.

Regarding this clone: A single base is all that separates this from a far larger clone, so a read error is likely. The rearrangement joins TRBV15 to TRBJ2-5; 8 bases fit TRBD2. Trimming cost V 1 base and J 7 bases; bases outside gene matches: 5. This CDR3 is built from 14 residues. CDR1 is LNHNV and CDR2 is YYDKDF in the germline V gene (reference sequence). CDR3 loop: CATSRGSGEGTQYF. The CDR3 DNA reads as TGTGCCACCAGCAGAGGTAGCGGGGAAGGGACCCAGTACTTC.

The rearrangement uses TRBV7-8 and TRBJ1-3, with D uncertain. This CDR3 contains 16 residues. Germline V gene sequence: CDR1 SGHVS, CDR2 FQNEAQ. The V gene lost 5 bases and the J gene lost 0 bases, with 14 bases spanning the gap. This chain's CDR3 is CASSPRVGDSGNTIYF. The CDR3 nucleotides read TGTGCCAGCAGCCCCCGAGTTGGAGACTCTGGAAACACCATATATTTT. Variable domain in full (rest from reference TRBV7-8 and TRBJ1-3): GAGVSQSPRYKVAKRGQDVALRCDPISGHVSLFWYQQALGQGPEFLTYFQNEAQLDKSGLPSDRFFAERPEGSVSTLKIQRTQQEDSAVYLCASSPRVGDSGNTIYFGEGSWLTVV.

This sequence joins TRBV5-4 and TRBJ2-7, with 9 bases lining up with TRBD1. The V gene end was trimmed by 4 bases and the J gene end by 5 bases; junction bases not matched to a gene: 7. The germline V gene encodes CDR1 SGHNT and CDR2 YYREEE (reference sequence). The CDR3 totals 14 residues. The CDR3 bases are TGTGCCAGCAGCCACTGGACAGGGGACGACGAGCAGTACTTC. It yields the protein CASSHWTGDDEQYF. The full variable domain, in which reference TRBV5-4 and TRBJ2-7 provide the parts outside the CDR3, is ETGVTQSPTHLIKTRGQQVTLRCSSQSGHNTVSWYQQALGQGPQFIFQYYREEENGRGNFPPRFSGLQFPNYSSELNVNALELDDSALYLCASSHWTGDDEQYFGPGTRLTVT.

Details on this clone: Other DNA sequences in this specimen translate into the identical CDR3. V usage is TRBV27 and J usage is TRBJ2-3; 11 nucleotides align to TRBD2. CDR3 length: 17 residues. Germline V gives CDR1 MNHEY, CDR2 SMNVEV (reference sequence). V lost 1 base to trimming and J lost 3 bases; unmatched junction nucleotides: 6. The DNA for the CDR3 is TGTGCCAGCAGTTTATTACTAGCGGGAGAGGGGACAGATACGCAGTATTTT. Amino acids: CASSLLLAGEGTDTQYF.